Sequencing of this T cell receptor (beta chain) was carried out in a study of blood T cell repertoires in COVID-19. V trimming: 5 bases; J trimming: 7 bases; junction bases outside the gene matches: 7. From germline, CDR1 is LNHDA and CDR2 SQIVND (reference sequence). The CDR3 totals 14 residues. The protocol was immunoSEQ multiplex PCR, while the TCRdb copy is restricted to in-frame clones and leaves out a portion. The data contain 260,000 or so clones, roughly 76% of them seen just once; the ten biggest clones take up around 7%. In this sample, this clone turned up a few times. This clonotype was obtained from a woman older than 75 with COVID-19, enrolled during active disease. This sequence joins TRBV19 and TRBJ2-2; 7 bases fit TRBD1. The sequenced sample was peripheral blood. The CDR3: CASSANRGLGELFF. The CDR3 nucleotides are TGTGCCAGTAGTGCGAACAGGGGCCTCGGGGAGCTGTTTTTT. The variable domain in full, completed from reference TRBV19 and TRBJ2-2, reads DGGITQSPKYLFRKEGQNVTLSCEQNLNHDAMYWYRQDPGQGLRLIYYSQIVNDFQKGDIAEGYSVSREKKESFPLTVTSAQKNPTAFYLCASSANRGLGELFFGEGSRLTVL.